Shown below are 21 T cell receptor beta chains from a single sample sequenced in a study of cytomegalovirus exposure and HLA in healthy donors. PCR involved 60 Vbeta and 13 Jbeta primers. The data were produced by immunoSEQ multiplex PCR, yet TCRdb's version contains in-frame clones alone and is incomplete. Of 95,000 to 150,000 clones in the sample, around 80% are singletons; the top ten hold 13%. What was sequenced was PBMCs. All receptors derive from an older woman in good health and CMV-seropositive.

This clone was found a few times. The gene calls are TRBV5-6 and TRBJ1-6, with D possibly TRBD1 on 6 matching bases. Trimming removed 3 bases from V and 7 bases from J, with 11 bases in between. The CDR3 is 14 amino acids. Germline V gives CDR1 SGHDT, CDR2 YYEEEE. The CDR3 DNA is TGTGCCAGCAGCTCAGGGGATAGGAATTCACCCCTCCACTTT. Protein: CASSSGDRNSPLHF.

The rearrangement joins TRBV5-6 to TRBJ2-3, with 10 bases aligning to TRBD2. Germline V lookup: CDR1 SGHDT, CDR2 YYEEEE. CDR3 length equals 16 residues. With V trimmed by 0 bases and J by 4 bases, 5 bases remained unmatched. CDR3 in DNA: TGTGCCAGCAGCTTGGGGCTAGCGGGAGTCTCAGATACGCAGTATTTT. Its protein is CASSLGLAGVSDTQYF.

This clone came up once. The gene calls are TRBV18 and TRBJ1-3; no definite D call. V lost 2 bases and J lost 2, with 13 bases in between. CDR1 KGHSH and CDR2 LQKENI come from the germline V gene. The CDR3 has 16 amino acids. The CDR3 reads CASSPIREGTGNTIYF. The CDR3, as DNA: TGTGCCAGCTCACCAATTCGAGAGGGAACTGGAAACACCATATATTTT.

This clone was found a few times. The V call is TRBV19, the J call TRBJ1-5, with TRBD1 matching 7 bases. The CDR3 is 16 residues long. V lost 5 bases to trimming and J lost 6 bases; unmatched junction nucleotides: 13. The V gene's germline CDR1 is LNHDA and CDR2 SQIVND (reference sequence). The CDR3 bases are TGTGCCAGTAGTTTATCGGGACAGTTATCGGGTCAGCCCCAGCATTTT. This codes for CASSLSGQLSGQPQHF.

The rearrangement joins TRBV11-2 to TRBJ1-4; 8 nucleotides align to TRBD1. The trim removed 2 bases at V and 4 bases at J, leaving 6 bases unmatched. Germline V lookup: CDR1 SGHAT, CDR2 FQNNGV. This CDR3 spans 16 amino acids. CDR3 region: CASSLRTGRFNEKLFF. The CDR3 DNA sequence: TGTGCCAGCAGCTTAAGGACAGGGAGGTTTAATGAAAAACTGTTTTTT. The full variable domain, in which reference TRBV11-2 and TRBJ1-4 provide the parts outside the CDR3, is EAGVAQSPRYKIIEKRQSVAFWCNPISGHATLYWYQQILGQGPKLLIQFQNNGVVDDSQLPKDRFSAERLKGVDSTLKIQPAKLEDSAVYLCASSLRTGRFNEKLFFGSGTQLSVL.

The gene calls are TRBV5-1 and TRBJ1-1; D is perhaps TRBD1 (6 bases). Looked up from germline, CDR1 is SGHRS and CDR2 is YFSETQ. Trimming pared 0 bases from V and 3 bases from J, leaving 12 bases between. The CDR3 has 15 amino acids. The CDR3 spells CASSLGRRTDTEAFF. The CDR3 nucleotides are TGCGCCAGCAGCTTGGGTCGCAGGACAGACACTGAAGCTTTCTTT.

V and J are TRBV5-4 and TRBJ1-2; no reliable D call. Germline V gene lookup returns CDR1 SGHNT and CDR2 YYREEE (reference sequence). V shed 0 bases and J shed 0 bases, with 9 bases lying between them. The CDR3 has 15 amino acids. The CDR3 spells CASSLDPGANYGYTF. The CDR3 DNA reads TGTGCCAGCAGCTTGGATCCAGGCGCTAACTATGGCTACACCTTC.

The chain is built from TRBV6-1 and TRBJ1-5; D ambiguous. The germline gives CDR1 MNHNS, CDR2 SASEGT. The CDR3 has 15 residues. V lost 4 bases and J 7 bases, leaving 17 bases between the germline ends. The chain's CDR3 is CASSAPGVRRQPQHF. The CDR3 nucleotides read TGTGCCAGCAGTGCGCCCGGGGTAAGAAGGCAGCCCCAGCATTTT.

The rearrangement joins TRBV5-4 to TRBJ1-3; no reliable D call. V lost 4 bases, J lost 0 bases, and 8 bases lay in between. The CDR3 spans 14 residues. Germline assignment: CDR1 SGHNT and CDR2 YYREEE (reference sequence). The CDR3 region is CASSRGTSGNTIYF. The DNA for the CDR3 is TGTGCCAGCAGCCGCGGTACCTCTGGAAACACCATATATTTT.

The chain carries TRBV5-6 and TRBJ1-2, with a weak D call TRBD1 (6 bases). From germline, CDR1 is SGHDT and CDR2 YYEEEE. Between the trimmed V and J ends, which lost 3 bases and 4 bases, there was a span of 10 bases. The CDR3 has 13 amino acids. This chain's CDR3 is CASSSGVSYGYTF. The CDR3 bases are TGTGCCAGCAGCTCAGGGGTTAGCTATGGCTACACCTTC.

The V and J genes are TRBV30 and TRBJ1-2; maybe TRBD1 (6 bases). Per germline, CDR1 GTSNPN and CDR2 SVGIG (reference sequence). The CDR3 is 13 residues long. Trimming pared 3 bases from V and 5 bases from J, leaving 13 bases between. The CDR3 DNA follows: TGTGCCTGGAGAGGACAGCTTTTTTATGGCTACACCTTC. Its protein product is CAWRGQLFYGYTF.

The V and J genes are TRBV7-3 and TRBJ2-6, with 7 bases matching TRBD1. Losses at the gene ends were 4 bases for V and 2 bases for J; bases not matched to a gene: 5. Per the germline V gene, CDR1 is SGHTA and CDR2 is FQGTGA. The length of the CDR3 is 16 residues. The CDR3, as DNA: TGTGCCAGCAGCTACACAGGGGTCGCTGGGGCCAACGTCCTGACTTTC. Its translation: CASSYTGVAGANVLTF. Full variable domain (missing parts from reference TRBV7-3 and TRBJ2-6): GAGVSQTPSNKVTEKGKYVELRCDPISGHTALYWYRQSLGQGPEFLIYFQGTGAADDSGLPNDRFFAVRPEGSVSTLKIQRTERGDSAVYLCASSYTGVAGANVLTFGAGSRLTVL.

This clone has more than one count but fewer than ten. V and J are TRBV6-1 and TRBJ1-1; 7 bases map to TRBD1. The CDR3 is 13 amino acids. V trimming: 7 bases; J trimming: 5 bases; junction bases outside the gene matches: 7. The germline gives CDR1 MNHNS, CDR2 SASEGT. The CDR3 is CASNLQGSTEAFF. CDR3 DNA sequence: TGTGCCAGCAACTTACAGGGGAGTACTGAAGCTTTCTTT.

V gene TRBV7-8 combines with J gene TRBJ2-2, with D possibly matching TRBD1 (5 bases). From germline, CDR1 is SGHVS and CDR2 FQNEAQ. Trimming pared 5 bases from V and 1 base from J, leaving 14 bases between. The CDR3 is 16 amino acids. DNA of the CDR3: TGTGCCAGCAGCCCAGACAGCCTTATGAACACCGGGGAGCTGTTTTTT. Its protein product is CASSPDSLMNTGELFF.

V and J are TRBV7-6 and TRBJ2-5, with D possibly TRBD2 on 6 matching bases. Trimming pared 4 bases from V and 5 bases from J, leaving 14 bases between. This CDR3 spans 14 amino acids. CDR1 and CDR2 (germline): SGHVS, FNYEAQ. The CDR3 sequence: CASSSLSGGETQYF. The CDR3 bases are TGTGCCAGCAGCTCACTTTCCGGAGGGGAGACCCAGTACTTC.

This chain joins TRBV10-1 and TRBJ2-3; 10 nucleotides align to TRBD2. Germline CDR1 reads WNHNN; CDR2 reads SYGVQD (reference sequence). V lost 5 bases, J lost 4 bases, and 12 bases stayed unmatched. The CDR3 contains 17 residues. The CDR3 coding sequence is TGCGCCAGCAGTCCCCCCAGCGGGAGGGTGGGGGCAGATACGCAGTATTTT. It is translated as CASSPPSGRVGADTQYF.

As regards this clone: Its ends do not fully match the called genes, so a read error is possible. V usage is TRBV7-7 and J usage is TRBJ1-2; TRBD1 aligns across 7 bases. The CDR3 is made up of 14 amino acids. Germline loops: CDR1 SSHAT, CDR2 FNYEAQ (reference sequence). CDR3 nucleotide sequence: TGTGCTAGCAGCCCCAGGACAGGAAACTATGGCTACACCTTC. Protein sequence: CASSPRTGNYGYTF.

V gene TRBV6-1 combines with J gene TRBJ2-7, with 7 bases aligning to TRBD1. This CDR3 region has 15 residues. Germline V gives CDR1 MNHNS, CDR2 SASEGT. The J segment lost 2 bases and the V segment lost 2 bases, leaving 6 bases of the junction unmatched. The CDR3 DNA reads as TGTGCCAGCAGTGAACCCGGACAGGCCACCTACGAGCAGTACTTC. Protein: CASSEPGQATYEQYF.

The genes are TRBV6-5 and TRBJ1-6; TRBD1 matches 7 bases. The germline V gene has CDR1 MNHEY and CDR2 SVGAGI. The CDR3 loop spans 14 amino acids. Trimming cost V 6 bases and J 6 bases; bases outside gene matches: 5. Written as DNA, the CDR3 is TGTGCCAGCAGCCTGACAGGGTTTAATTCACCCCTCCACTTT. As protein: CASSLTGFNSPLHF.

This chain uses TRBV7-9 with TRBJ2-2; 8 bases line up with TRBD1. The CDR3 is made up of 16 amino acids. CDR1 is SEHNR and CDR2 is FQNEAQ in the germline V gene (reference sequence). Germline trimming cut 5 bases from V and 2 bases from J; bases unmatched to any gene: 7. The CDR3 DNA reads TGTGCCAGCAGCCCCCGAGGACAGGGAAACACCGGGGAGCTGTTTTTT. It codes for CASSPRGQGNTGELFF.

Note on this clone: The junction differs from germline at one of its ends, possibly a read error. The chain recombines TRBV12-5 with TRBJ2-3; weak D call: TRBD2 (5 bases). Germline CDR1 LGHNT, CDR2 FRNRAP. The CDR3 is 18 amino acids. The CDR3 region is CASGPKPITSLNTDMQYF. CDR3 nucleotide sequence: TGTGCTAGTGGTCCCAAACCGATCACTAGTCTTAACACAGATATGCAGTATTTT.